Listed below are T cell receptor beta chains from one sample, sequenced in a study of T cell responses to AZD1222 COVID-19 vaccine. The data were produced by immunoSEQ multiplex PCR, yet TCRdb's version contains in-frame clones alone and is incomplete. This repertoire shows 88,000 or so clones, about 89% found once; its top ten account for less than 5%. The sequences come from peripheral blood, collected 28 days after the second AZD1222 dose. All receptors come from an adult who received the AZD1222 COVID-19 vaccine. CDR3s include the opening cysteine and the closing phenylalanine or tryptophan. Each record gives: D gene, clone size, J gene, V gene, CDR3 protein. A D gene is named only where the DNA matches it firmly. Rows give clone size only sometimes, using once, few, many, or a class for an expanded clone.

TRBD1 | few | TRBJ1-3 | TRBV3-1/TRBV3-2 | CASSQTGGNTIYF
NA | few | TRBJ2-3 | TRBV30 | CASDKGTDTQYF
TRBD2 | NA | TRBJ2-2 | TRBV5-6 | CASSSLGGTGELFF
NA | NA | TRBJ1-2 | TRBV5-1 | CASRARTSDGYTF
TRBD2 | few | TRBJ2-1 | TRBV6-5 | CASSLSGTSGGGEQFF
TRBD2 | NA | TRBJ2-1 | TRBV3-1/TRBV3-2 | CASSQYTGGATDEQFF
NA | NA | TRBJ1-1 | TRBV7-3 | CASSPGGGTEAFF
TRBD2 | NA | TRBJ2-1 | TRBV4-1 | CASSQPLLAGGGNEQFF
TRBD2 | NA | TRBJ2-7 | TRBV15 | CATSRFSGGIAYEQYF
NA | NA | TRBJ1-6 | TRBV6-6 | CASSTRPNSPLHF
NA | NA | TRBJ2-3 | TRBV5-1 | CASSLVLARGDTQYF
NA | NA | TRBJ2-3 | TRBV7-9 | CVGGPSTDTQYF
TRBD2 | NA | TRBJ2-3 | TRBV18 | CASSLAGSDTQYF
NA | NA | TRBJ1-1 | TRBV6-1 | CASSEQPNTEAFF
TRBD1 | once | TRBJ1-4 | TRBV19 | CASTRTGEFEKLFF
NA | NA | TRBJ2-2 | TRBV2 | CASRAVRGVLNTGELFF
TRBD2 | NA | TRBJ2-4 | TRBV29-1 | CSVERSGGENIQYF
TRBD1 | NA | TRBJ2-2 | TRBV4-1 | CASSQELGTGYTGELFF
NA | NA | TRBJ1-2 | TRBV6-5 | CASSPEGRGRGGYTF
TRBD1 | NA | TRBJ1-1 | TRBV6-2/TRBV6-3 | CASSSRTGGETEAFF
TRBD1 | NA | TRBJ1-2 | TRBV20-1 | CSASREGRGGNYGYTF
TRBD1 | NA | TRBJ1-3 | TRBV5-6 | CASSWGQFSGNTIYF
NA | NA | TRBJ2-7 | TRBV7-9 | CASSAPAGSSSYEQYF
TRBD2 | NA | TRBJ2-1 | TRBV7-3 | CASSSTSGQNEQFF
NA | NA | TRBJ2-1 | TRBV7-8 | CASSLAHVQGPYNEQFF
TRBD2 | NA | TRBJ2-3 | TRBV7-3 | CASSISGGTDTQYF
NA | NA | TRBJ2-2 | TRBV20-1 | CSASGQITGELFF
NA | NA | TRBJ1-1 | TRBV19 | CASSRGAQRNTEAFF
TRBD1 | NA | TRBJ1-1 | TRBV6-6 | CASRGQGEAFF
NA | NA | TRBJ2-5 | TRBV19 | CASSEIRGETQYF
TRBD1 | NA | TRBJ2-5 | TRBV7-9 | CASSSWTGYETQYF
NA | once | TRBJ1-6 | TRBV12-3/TRBV12-4 | CASSSERISPLHF
NA | NA | TRBJ1-1 | TRBV7-9 | CASSSGQQNTEAFF
NA | NA | TRBJ2-7 | TRBV11-2 | CASSLVPGPYEQYF
TRBD1 | once | TRBJ1-1 | TRBV12-3/TRBV12-4 | CASSRTGGAEAFF
TRBD1 | NA | TRBJ2-7 | TRBV7-2 | CASSPGQFLMQYF
NA | NA | TRBJ1-3 | TRBV18 | CASSPGSSGNTIYF
TRBD2 | few | TRBJ2-2 | TRBV4-2 | CASSQAGGRTGELFF
TRBD1 | NA | TRBJ1-2 | TRBV28 | CASSLAQGTYGYTF
NA | NA | TRBJ2-3 | TRBV2 | CASRAAGGTDTQYF
NA | NA | TRBJ2-5 | TRBV30 | CAWSVGLGQETQYF
NA | NA | TRBJ1-3 | TRBV7-8 | CASSLGGGTSSGNTIYF
NA | few | TRBJ1-2 | TRBV10-3 | CAISESLGRVGYTF
TRBD1 | NA | TRBJ2-7 | TRBV12-3/TRBV12-4 | CASSPDRGYEQYF
NA | NA | TRBJ2-7 | TRBV3-1/TRBV3-2 | CASSPGSYLYEQYF
NA | NA | TRBJ1-6 | TRBV7-7 | CASSSDRTSPLHF
NA | NA | TRBJ2-1 | TRBV3-1/TRBV3-2 | CASSQEGGREQFF
NA | NA | TRBJ1-6 | TRBV9 | CASSVTAGTQTPLHF
NA | NA | TRBJ1-5 | TRBV6-5 | CASRVGDYSNQPQHF
TRBD2 | NA | TRBJ2-3 | TRBV4-1 | CASSQLVAGGDTQYF